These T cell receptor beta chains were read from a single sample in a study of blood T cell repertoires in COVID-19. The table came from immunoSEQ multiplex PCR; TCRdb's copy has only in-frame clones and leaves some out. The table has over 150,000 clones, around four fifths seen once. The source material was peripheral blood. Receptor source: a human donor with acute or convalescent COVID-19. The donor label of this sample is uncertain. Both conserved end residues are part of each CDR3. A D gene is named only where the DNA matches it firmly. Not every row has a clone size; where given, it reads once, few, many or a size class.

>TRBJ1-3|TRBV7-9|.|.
TGTGCCAGCAGCCGGACAGATCTCAACACCATATATTTT
CASSRTDLNTIYF
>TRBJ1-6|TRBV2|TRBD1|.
TGTGCCAGCAAGACGACAGGGGGCAACGGTTCACCCCTCCACTTT
CASKTTGGNGSPLHF
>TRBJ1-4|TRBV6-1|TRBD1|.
TGTGCCAGCAGTGAAGGCAGGGGGCAGGAAAAACTGTTTTTT
CASSEGRGQEKLFF
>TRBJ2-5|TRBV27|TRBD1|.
TGTGCCAGCAGTAAGCGGACAGGGGGTACTACACAAGAGACCCAGTACTTC
CASSKRTGGTTQETQYF
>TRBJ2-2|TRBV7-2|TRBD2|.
TGTGCCAGCAGCTTAGGGGGACTAGCGGGAGGAAAAACCGGGGAGCTGTTTTTT
CASSLGGLAGGKTGELFF
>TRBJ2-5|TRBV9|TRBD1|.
TGTGCCAGCAGCGTAGCCGGGACAGACCAAGAGACCCAGTACTTC
CASSVAGTDQETQYF
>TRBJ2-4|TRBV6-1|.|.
TGTGCCAGCAGTGAAGGTCTTTCAGTAGCCAAAAACATTCAGTACTTC
CASSEGLSVAKNIQYF
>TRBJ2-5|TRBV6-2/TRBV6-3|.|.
TGTGCCAGCAGTTACCTCCCACAGGTCCTCCGAGAGACCCAGTACTTC
CASSYLPQVLRETQYF
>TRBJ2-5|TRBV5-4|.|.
TGTGCCAGCAGCCTCTGGGCCCTTCTAGAGACCCAGTACTTC
CASSLWALLETQYF
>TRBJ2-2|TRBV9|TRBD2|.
TGTGCCAGCAGCCCAGAGGGGTCCGACAGGGGAGGACTAGCGGGATGGACCGGGGAGCTGTTTTTT
CASSPEGSDRGGLAGWTGELFF
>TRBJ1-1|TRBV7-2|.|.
TGTGCCAGCAGCCAAGTGGGCAGGATGAACACTGAAGCTTTCTTT
CASSQVGRMNTEAFF
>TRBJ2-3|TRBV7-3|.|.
TGTGCCAGCAGCTTACGGGGAGGTCCAGATACGCAGTATTTT
CASSLRGGPDTQYF
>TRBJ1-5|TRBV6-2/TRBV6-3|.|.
TGTGCCAGCAGTTCGAGGGTCTCCAATCAGCCCCAGCATTTT
CASSSRVSNQPQHF
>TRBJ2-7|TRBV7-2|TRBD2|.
TGTGCCAGCAGCTTATTTGATAGCGGGAGGGCGGCCTGGAACTACGAGCAGTACTTC
CASSLFDSGRAAWNYEQYF
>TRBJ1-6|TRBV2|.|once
TGTGCCAGCGGCAGGCAGGATTCACCCCTCCACTTT
CASGRQDSPLHF
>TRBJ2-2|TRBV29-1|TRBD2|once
TGCAGCGTGCGGGGGACGGCGGGGGCCGGGGAGCTGTTTTTT
CSVRGTAGAGELFF
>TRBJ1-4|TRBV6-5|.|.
TGTGCCAGCAGTTACTTTGGAGCAACTAATGAAAAACTGTTTTTT
CASSYFGATNEKLFF
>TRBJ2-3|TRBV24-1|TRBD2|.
TGTGCCACCAGTGATTTGGCGGGAGGTAAAAGCACAGATACGCAGTATTTT
CATSDLAGGKSTDTQYF
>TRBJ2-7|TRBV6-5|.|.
TGTGCCAGCAGGAGGGGGGGGAGCTCCTACGAGCAGTACTTC
CASRRGGSSYEQYF
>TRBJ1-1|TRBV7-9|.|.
TGTGCCAGCAGTTCAGGGTCGGGGGCTGAAGCTTTCTTT
CASSSGSGAEAFF
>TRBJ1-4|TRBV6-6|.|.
TGTGCCAGCAGCTCGAGGACGGGATCTAATGAAAAACTGTTTTTT
CASSSRTGSNEKLFF
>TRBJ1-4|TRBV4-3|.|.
TGCGCCAGCAGCCAAGTACGGGAAAAACTGTTTTTT
CASSQVREKLFF
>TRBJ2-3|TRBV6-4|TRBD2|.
TGTGCCAGCAGCCGGGAGGAGGCAGATACGCAGTATTTT
CASSREEADTQYF
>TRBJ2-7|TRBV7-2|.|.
TGTGCCAGCAACCTCTGGGGGCTCCCCCCTGGCGAGCAGTACTTC
CASNLWGLPPGEQYF
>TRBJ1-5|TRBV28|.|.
TGTGCCAGCAGGAAGATGACGGGGAATAGCAATCAGCCCCAGCATTTT
CASRKMTGNSNQPQHF
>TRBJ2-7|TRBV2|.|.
TGTGCCAGCCGGTTGACGGCTAGCCCTGCCGGAGAGCAGTACTTC
CASRLTASPAGEQYF
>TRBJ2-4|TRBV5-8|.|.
TGTGCCAGCAGTGTCTCAGGCAGGGTAAACATTCAGTACTTC
CASSVSGRVNIQYF
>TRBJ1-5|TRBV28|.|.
TGTGCCAGCACCTTATGGGGCAGGGGAGCAGGGCAGCCCCAGCATTTT
CASTLWGRGAGQPQHF
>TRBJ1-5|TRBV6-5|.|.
TGTGCCAGCACCCGAGACAGGAATCAGCCCCAGCATTTT
CASTRDRNQPQHF